Listed below are T cell receptor beta chains from one sample, sequenced in a study of cytomegalovirus exposure and HLA in healthy donors. The protocol was immunoSEQ multiplex PCR, while the TCRdb copy is restricted to in-frame clones and leaves out a portion. The sample has tens of thousands of clones; 63% are singletons. Sequencing used PBMCs. These receptors all stem from a woman aged 25 to 45 in good health and CMV-seronegative. The CDR3 runs from the conserved cysteine through the conserved F or W. D genes are given only for firm matches. Size tells how often a clone was seen (once, few, many) or the class of an expanded clone, and some rows leave it out.

d_call: -; clone_size: -; v_call: TRBV10-1; j_call: TRBJ2-1; cdr3_nt: TGCGCCAGCAGTGAATCCGGTAGCTCCTACAATGAGCAGTTCTTC; cdr3_aa: CASSESGSSYNEQFF
d_call: TRBD2; clone_size: -; v_call: TRBV7-2; j_call: TRBJ2-7; cdr3_nt: TGTGCCAGCGGCTTTATACCGGGACTACCCTCCTACGAGCAGTACTTC; cdr3_aa: CASGFIPGLPSYEQYF
d_call: -; clone_size: -; v_call: TRBV28; j_call: TRBJ2-2; cdr3_nt: TGTGCCAGCAGTTTTGCCAGGGACACCGGGGAGCTGTTTTTT; cdr3_aa: CASSFARDTGELFF
d_call: TRBD2; clone_size: -; v_call: TRBV7-3; j_call: TRBJ2-1; cdr3_nt: TGTGCCAGCAGCGATAGCGGGCCTTCCTACAATGAGCAGTTCTTC; cdr3_aa: CASSDSGPSYNEQFF
d_call: -; clone_size: few; v_call: TRBV7-3; j_call: TRBJ2-1; cdr3_nt: TGTGCCAGCAGCTTAACAGGGACAACCTCCTACAATGAGCAGTTCTTC; cdr3_aa: CASSLTGTTSYNEQFF
d_call: -; clone_size: -; v_call: TRBV7-9; j_call: TRBJ1-1; cdr3_nt: TGTGCCAGCAGCCGGGGACAGAACACTGAAGCTTTCTTT; cdr3_aa: CASSRGQNTEAFF
d_call: -; clone_size: -; v_call: TRBV11-3; j_call: TRBJ2-2; cdr3_nt: TGTGCCAGCAGCTTAGGCCCAGATTCGAACACCGGGGAGCTGTTTTTT; cdr3_aa: CASSLGPDSNTGELFF
d_call: -; clone_size: -; v_call: TRBV6-1; j_call: TRBJ2-7; cdr3_nt: TGTGCCAGCACCCGACAGAGCTACGAGCAGTACTTC; cdr3_aa: CASTRQSYEQYF
d_call: -; clone_size: -; v_call: TRBV11-2; j_call: TRBJ2-2; cdr3_nt: TGTGCCAGCAGTTATGGACATAGGGCAGCCACCGGGGAGCTGTTTTTT; cdr3_aa: CASSYGHRAATGELFF
d_call: -; clone_size: few; v_call: TRBV5-6; j_call: TRBJ1-6; cdr3_nt: TGTGCCAGCAGCTGGCGGGGGCCCTCGGGCCTCCACTTT; cdr3_aa: CASSWRGPSGLHF
d_call: -; clone_size: once; v_call: TRBV30; j_call: TRBJ1-1; cdr3_nt: TGTGCCTGGAGTGCGACATTTGAAGCTTTCTTT; cdr3_aa: CAWSATFEAFF
d_call: -; clone_size: few; v_call: TRBV12-5; j_call: TRBJ2-5; cdr3_nt: TGTGCTAGTGGTTTAAATCGCGGGCTTCCAAGGCAAGAGACCCAGTACTTC; cdr3_aa: CASGLNRGLPRQETQYF
d_call: -; clone_size: -; v_call: TRBV2; j_call: TRBJ2-1; cdr3_nt: TGTGCCAGCAGATACTCCTCCTACAATGAGCAGTTCTTC; cdr3_aa: CASRYSSYNEQFF
d_call: TRBD2; clone_size: -; v_call: TRBV6-5; j_call: TRBJ2-5; cdr3_nt: TGTGCCAGCACCACTACTAGCGGGACCCAGTACTTC; cdr3_aa: CASTTTSGTQYF
d_call: -; clone_size: few; v_call: TRBV19; j_call: TRBJ1-1; cdr3_nt: TGTGCCAGTAGAGTTTTGGCAATGAACACTGAAGCTTTCTTT; cdr3_aa: CASRVLAMNTEAFF
d_call: TRBD1; clone_size: -; v_call: TRBV30; j_call: TRBJ2-1; cdr3_nt: TGTGCCTGGACAAGATTCGGACAGGGGGGGAATGAGCAGTTCTTC; cdr3_aa: CAWTRFGQGGNEQFF
d_call: TRBD1; clone_size: -; v_call: TRBV28; j_call: TRBJ1-1; cdr3_nt: TGTGCCAGCAGGGACAGGCGAACTGAAGCTTTCTTT; cdr3_aa: CASRDRRTEAFF
d_call: TRBD1; clone_size: few; v_call: TRBV15; j_call: TRBJ1-1; cdr3_nt: TGTGCCACCAGCGCCGGGACAGCTAACACTGAAGCTTTCTTT; cdr3_aa: CATSAGTANTEAFF
d_call: TRBD1; clone_size: -; v_call: TRBV2; j_call: TRBJ1-2; cdr3_nt: TGTGCCAGCAGTGCAGGGGGACCTAACTATGGCTACACCTTC; cdr3_aa: CASSAGGPNYGYTF
d_call: TRBD2; clone_size: -; v_call: TRBV5-1; j_call: TRBJ2-2; cdr3_nt: TGCGCCAGCAGCGGGACTAGCGGGAGTGTGACCGGGGAGCTGTTTTTT; cdr3_aa: CASSGTSGSVTGELFF
d_call: -; clone_size: -; v_call: TRBV6-6; j_call: TRBJ2-3; cdr3_nt: TGTGCCAGCAGTCCCGTCACAACAGATACGCAGTATTTT; cdr3_aa: CASSPVTTDTQYF
d_call: TRBD1; clone_size: -; v_call: TRBV2; j_call: TRBJ2-1; cdr3_nt: TGTGCCACTCTCTCAACAGGGGGCATGAGTTACAATGAGCAGTTCTTC; cdr3_aa: CATLSTGGMSYNEQFF
d_call: -; clone_size: -; v_call: TRBV6-5; j_call: TRBJ2-2; cdr3_nt: TGTGCCAGCAGTTACGATGTAGCCGGGGAGCTGTTTTTT; cdr3_aa: CASSYDVAGELFF
d_call: -; clone_size: few; v_call: TRBV9; j_call: TRBJ1-6; cdr3_nt: TGTGCCAGCAGCGTTTTAATGGGGGCGGATTCACCCCTCCACTTT; cdr3_aa: CASSVLMGADSPLHF
d_call: -; clone_size: -; v_call: TRBV18; j_call: TRBJ2-3; cdr3_nt: TGTGCCAGCTCAAAGGCGGGACGGGGCCCTAGCACAGATACGCAGTATTTT; cdr3_aa: CASSKAGRGPSTDTQYF
d_call: TRBD1; clone_size: once; v_call: TRBV5-1; j_call: TRBJ2-7; cdr3_nt: TGCGCCAGTCCGGGACAGGGTTGGTACGAGCAGTACTTC; cdr3_aa: CASPGQGWYEQYF
d_call: -; clone_size: -; v_call: TRBV21-1; j_call: TRBJ1-1; cdr3_nt: TGTGCCAGCAGCAAGAAGACAGGGGAGGGCACTGAAGCTTTCTTT; cdr3_aa: CASSKKTGEGTEAFF
d_call: TRBD1; clone_size: -; v_call: TRBV10-3; j_call: TRBJ1-2; cdr3_nt: TGTGCCATCAGTGAGTCGACAGGGAACTATGGCTACACCTTC; cdr3_aa: CAISESTGNYGYTF
d_call: TRBD2; clone_size: -; v_call: TRBV7-6; j_call: TRBJ2-3; cdr3_nt: TGTGCCAGCAGCTATGTGGGCGGGAGGGCCATGGATACGCAGTATTTT; cdr3_aa: CASSYVGGRAMDTQYF
d_call: -; clone_size: -; v_call: TRBV5-4; j_call: TRBJ1-5; cdr3_nt: TGTGCCAGCAGCTTGAGTGGCAGCAATCAGCCCCAGCATTTT; cdr3_aa: CASSLSGSNQPQHF
d_call: TRBD1; clone_size: -; v_call: TRBV25-1; j_call: TRBJ2-7; cdr3_nt: TGTGCCAGCAGTGGGGCAGGGGGCGGCTACGAGCAGTACTTC; cdr3_aa: CASSGAGGGYEQYF
d_call: -; clone_size: once; v_call: TRBV27; j_call: TRBJ1-4; cdr3_nt: TGTGCCAGCAGTTTACGGGACAACGGGCGAAAACTGTTTTTT; cdr3_aa: CASSLRDNGRKLFF
d_call: -; clone_size: -; v_call: TRBV5-1; j_call: TRBJ2-7; cdr3_nt: TGCGCCAGCAGCTTGGGGGGAGACCCCTACGAGCAGTACTTC; cdr3_aa: CASSLGGDPYEQYF
d_call: TRBD1; clone_size: -; v_call: TRBV6-5; j_call: TRBJ2-7; cdr3_nt: TGTGCCAGCAGCCAGGGACAGGGGAGATACGAGCAGTACTTC; cdr3_aa: CASSQGQGRYEQYF
d_call: -; clone_size: -; v_call: TRBV5-1; j_call: TRBJ1-5; cdr3_nt: TGCGCCAGCAGCTTAGGCCAGGGTCAGCCCCAGCATTTT; cdr3_aa: CASSLGQGQPQHF
d_call: TRBD1; clone_size: few; v_call: TRBV5-1; j_call: TRBJ2-5; cdr3_nt: TGCGCCAGCGGCACCGGACAGGGACAAGAGACCCAGTACTTC; cdr3_aa: CASGTGQGQETQYF
d_call: -; clone_size: -; v_call: TRBV10-1; j_call: TRBJ1-1; cdr3_nt: TGCGCCAGCAGTGACAATGGGGGGAGCACTGAAGCTTTCTTT; cdr3_aa: CASSDNGGSTEAFF
d_call: -; clone_size: -; v_call: TRBV15; j_call: TRBJ1-5; cdr3_nt: TGTGCCACCAGCAGAGGGGGGGTTAATCAGCCCCAGCATTTT; cdr3_aa: CATSRGGVNQPQHF
d_call: -; clone_size: -; v_call: TRBV18; j_call: TRBJ1-1; cdr3_nt: TGTGCCAGCTCACCGGACAGCATGAACACTGAAGCTTTCTTT; cdr3_aa: CASSPDSMNTEAFF
d_call: -; clone_size: -; v_call: TRBV6-5; j_call: TRBJ2-2; cdr3_nt: TGTGCCAGCAGTCAGAGCGGAAACACCGGGGAGCTGTTTTTT; cdr3_aa: CASSQSGNTGELFF
d_call: -; clone_size: few; v_call: TRBV19; j_call: TRBJ2-5; cdr3_nt: TGTGCCAGTAGTATATTGGTCGGTGAGACCCAGTACTTC; cdr3_aa: CASSILVGETQYF
d_call: TRBD1; clone_size: -; v_call: TRBV13; j_call: TRBJ1-2; cdr3_nt: TGTGCCAGCAGATTAGCGGGACAGGGTTACTATGGCTACACCTTC; cdr3_aa: CASRLAGQGYYGYTF
d_call: -; clone_size: -; v_call: TRBV5-3; j_call: TRBJ2-6; cdr3_nt: TGTGCCAGAAGCCCCCGAACAAAAACTGGGGCCAACGTCCTGACTTTC; cdr3_aa: CARSPRTKTGANVLTF
d_call: TRBD2; clone_size: -; v_call: TRBV7-9; j_call: TRBJ2-5; cdr3_nt: TGTGCCAGCAGCCACTCCCATGCGGGGGGTCAAGAGACCCAGTACTTC; cdr3_aa: CASSHSHAGGQETQYF
d_call: -; clone_size: -; v_call: TRBV5-4; j_call: TRBJ1-1; cdr3_nt: TGTGCCAGCAGCTTGGCCCTAGGACACCACTTCTTT; cdr3_aa: CASSLALGHHFF
d_call: TRBD2; clone_size: -; v_call: TRBV6-1; j_call: TRBJ2-2; cdr3_nt: TGTGCCAGCAGGGGCAAGGCGGGGGGTTTCGGGGAGCTGTTTTTT; cdr3_aa: CASRGKAGGFGELFF
d_call: -; clone_size: once; v_call: TRBV19; j_call: TRBJ2-7; cdr3_nt: TGTGCCACCGCAGACTCCAGTCCCCCCCCCTACGAGCAGTACTTC; cdr3_aa: CATADSSPPPYEQYF
d_call: -; clone_size: -; v_call: TRBV28; j_call: TRBJ1-5; cdr3_nt: TGTGCCAGCAGTTTAGCGGCCTCATATAGCAATCAGCCCCAGCATTTT; cdr3_aa: CASSLAASYSNQPQHF
d_call: -; clone_size: -; v_call: TRBV7-9; j_call: TRBJ1-4; cdr3_nt: TGTGCCAGCAGCTTCTCGGGGACAACTAATGAAAAACTGTTTTTT; cdr3_aa: CASSFSGTTNEKLFF
d_call: -; clone_size: once; v_call: TRBV28; j_call: TRBJ1-5; cdr3_nt: TGTGCCAGCAGCAGTCAGCCCCAGCATTTT; cdr3_aa: CASSSQPQHF
d_call: -; clone_size: -; v_call: TRBV12-5; j_call: TRBJ2-2; cdr3_nt: TGTGCTAGCCGAATCTCGGGGGGGGAGCTGTTTTTT; cdr3_aa: CASRISGGELFF
d_call: TRBD1; clone_size: -; v_call: TRBV5-1; j_call: TRBJ2-1; cdr3_nt: TGCGCCAGCAGCTTGGCCGGACAGGGGGCGAATGGTGAGCAGTTCTTC; cdr3_aa: CASSLAGQGANGEQFF
d_call: TRBD2; clone_size: once; v_call: TRBV28; j_call: TRBJ2-1; cdr3_nt: TGTGCCAGCAGTTTTCTGGGACTAGTCAATGAGCAGTTCTTC; cdr3_aa: CASSFLGLVNEQFF
d_call: -; clone_size: few; v_call: TRBV6-5; j_call: TRBJ1-1; cdr3_nt: TGTGCCACTCGAACGGGGGTCGCTGAAGCTTTCTTT; cdr3_aa: CATRTGVAEAFF